Many counts were recorded for the clone carrying this T cell receptor beta chain. Its antigen is undetermined. V trimming: 4 bases; J trimming: 7 bases; junction bases outside the gene matches: 8. Germline lookup yields CDR1 SGHRS and CDR2 YFSETQ. This CDR3 has 14 residues. The sample comes from a study of T-cell memory formation after mild COVID-19. Study context: Each donor largely had its own TCR clusters.

General study points: Researchers found some responding clones in pre-infection memory, a sign that cross-reactive memory joined. CD4+ bias marked clones expanding day 15 to 37, unlike balanced contracting clones.

5'RACE with constant-segment primers built TCRalpha and TCRbeta cDNA libraries with UMIs. TCRdb fed the 5' RACE reads into MiXCR, producing one record per CDR3 protein. Counted here are some 490,000 distinct CDR3 sequences, about 18% occurring once; the ten biggest clones make up 12%. The material sequenced was PBMCs or a T cell subset sorted from them (not recorded which). The clonotype originates from an adult woman who had mild COVID-19 (a few samples of this study predate the infection). Cell type and time point are not known. The J gene is TRBJ2-7, the V gene TRBV5-1, with TRBD1 matching over 10 bases. This CDR3 is CASSPTTGGEEQYF. The CDR3 nucleotides are TGCGCCAGCAGCCCCACGACAGGGGGCGAGGAGCAGTACTTC.